This T cell receptor beta chain was observed in a study of blood T cell repertoires in COVID-19. Method: immunoSEQ multiplex PCR; TCRdb's copy keeps in-frame clones and lacks some. The repertoire includes some 490,000 clones, 75% to 90% of them detected once, and approximately 8% sits in the top ten. The germline gives CDR1 SGHTA, CDR2 FQGNSA. The CDR3 totals 15 residues. V was clipped by 5 bases and J by 0 bases, with 8 bases between them. The chain couples TRBV7-2 to TRBJ2-6; weak D call: TRBD2 (5 bases). The receptor comes from a woman aged 55-70 years who had recovered from COVID-19. The sample taken for sequencing was PBMCs or T cells enriched from blood (not recorded which). CDR3: CASSIGLSGANVLTF. In nucleotides, the CDR3 is TGTGCCAGCAGCATAGGACTCTCTGGGGCCAACGTCCTGACTTTC.